Below are 14 T cell receptor beta chains sequenced from a single sample in a study of blood T cell repertoires in COVID-19. Sequencing was performed with immunoSEQ multiplex PCR; in TCRdb, only in-frame clones are kept and a portion is missing. The sample has 370,000 or so clones; around 87% are singletons. Material for sequencing was PBMCs or T cells enriched from blood (not recorded which). The receptors derive from a man aged 30 to 39 who had recovered from COVID-19.

This clone is a singleton in its sample. The rearrangement joins TRBV30 to TRBJ1-1, with D hard to call. CDR3 length: 10 residues. Looked up from germline, CDR1 is GTSNPN and CDR2 is SVGIG (reference sequence). V lost 3 bases and J 7 bases, leaving 6 bases between the germline ends. This CDR3 is CAWRQNEAFF. The CDR3 nucleotides read TGTGCCTGGAGACAGAATGAAGCTTTCTTT.

The chain carries TRBV28 and TRBJ2-6, with D tentatively TRBD1 (5 bases). Germline CDR1 reads MDHEN; CDR2 reads SYDVKM. The CDR3 consists of 16 residues. Trimming removed 6 bases at V and 2 bases at J, with 14 bases between. The chain's CDR3 is CASRVPGITGANVLTF. DNA for the CDR3: TGTGCCAGCAGGGTACCAGGGATTACTGGGGCCAACGTCCTGACTTTC.

This clone was seen a few times. The chain couples TRBV19 to TRBJ2-7; no definite D call. Trimming took off 6 bases at V and 0 bases at J, with 9 bases between the two ends. Germline CDR1 is LNHDA and CDR2 is SQIVND (reference sequence). The CDR3 is 13 residues long. CDR3 in amino acids: CASREYPSYEQYF. The CDR3 coding sequence is TGTGCCAGTAGGGAGTACCCCTCCTACGAGCAGTACTTC.

The chain employs TRBV6-5 and TRBJ1-5, with 8 bases matching TRBD1. The CDR3 is made up of 14 amino acids. Trimming took 9 bases from V and 2 from J; bases not matched to a gene: 6. Germline loops: CDR1 MNHEY, CDR2 SVGAGI. The CDR3 DNA sequence: TGTGCCAGTACACAGGGGGGTGGCAATCAGCCCCAGCATTTT. The encoded protein is CASTQGGGNQPQHF.

This clone was found once. The chain joins TRBV5-1 to TRBJ1-6; D possibly corresponds to TRBD1 (6 bases). Germline V gives CDR1 SGHRS, CDR2 YFSETQ. Trimming removed 0 bases from V and 12 bases from J, with 19 bases in between. The CDR3 totals 16 residues. CDR3 nucleotide sequence: TGCGCCAGCAGCTTGGCCTCACAGGGAATCTTCCAACCCCTCCACTTT. Amino acids: CASSLASQGIFQPLHF.

The J gene is TRBJ1-2, the V gene TRBV6-5; 8 positions agree with TRBD1. V gave up 5 bases and J gave up 6 bases; unmatched junction bases: 5. This CDR3 is 13 amino acids long. The germline CDR1 and CDR2 sequences are MNHEY and SVGAGI. Here the CDR3 reads CASSKDRVNGYTF. The CDR3 coding sequence is TGTGCCAGCAGTAAGGACAGGGTCAATGGCTACACCTTC.

CDR3 nucleotide sequence: TGTGCCAGCAGCCTTGTCGGAAACACCATATATTTT. Protein sequence: CASSLVGNTIYF. The rearrangement links TRBV5-6 to TRBJ1-3; no clear D gene. V shed 4 bases and J shed 4 bases, with 6 bases lying between them. Germline V gene lookup returns CDR1 SGHDT and CDR2 YYEEEE. CDR3 length equals 12 residues. The full variable domain, rest sourced from reference TRBV5-6 and TRBJ1-3, is DAGVTQSPTHLIKTRGQQVTLRCSPKSGHDTVSWYQQALGQGPQFIFQYYEEEERQRGNFPDRFSGHQFPNYSSELNVNALLLGDSALYLCASSLVGNTIYFGEGSWLTVV.

The rearrangement joins TRBV9 to TRBJ2-3; TRBD1 agrees at 7 bases. The germline gives CDR1 SGDLS, CDR2 YYNGEE. The CDR3 is 15 residues long. V shed 0 bases, J shed 1 base, and the junction held 2 bases outside the gene matches. CDR3 sequence reads: CASSVVGQGTDTQYF. CDR3 bases: TGTGCCAGCAGCGTAGTCGGACAGGGCACAGATACGCAGTATTTT.

V usage is TRBV4-1 and J usage is TRBJ2-7, with 12 positions matching TRBD1. In germline, CDR1 is MGHRA, CDR2 YSYEKL. V gave up 4 bases and J gave up 4 bases; unmatched junction bases: 5. This CDR3 has 15 amino acids. Written as DNA, the CDR3 is TGCGCCAGCAGCCTGGGGACAGGGGGCCCTTACGAGCAGTACTTC. Protein: CASSLGTGGPYEQYF.

The chain recombines TRBV19 with TRBJ1-1, with a possible D match to TRBD1 (5 bases). The CDR3 has 15 residues. V gave up 0 bases and J gave up 0 bases, with 8 bases separating them. Germline CDR1 is LNHDA and CDR2 is SQIVND (reference sequence). The CDR3 coding sequence is TGTGCCAGTAGTATAGATCAGGGTTTGAACACTGAAGCTTTCTTT. Translating it yields CASSIDQGLNTEAFF.

V gene TRBV27 combines with J gene TRBJ2-7; possibly TRBD1 for D (5 bases). Germline V gene lookup returns CDR1 MNHEY and CDR2 SMNVEV (reference sequence). This CDR3 has 12 residues. Trimming took 8 bases from V and 6 from J, leaving 14 bases between them. The CDR3 here is CASGMTVSEQYF. Here the CDR3 DNA reads TGTGCCAGCGGAATGACAGTCTCCGAGCAGTACTTC.

The rearrangement uses TRBV6-5 and TRBJ1-2; D remains ambiguous. CDR1 is MNHEY and CDR2 is SVGAGI in the germline V gene. This CDR3 is 13 amino acids long. Deletions cut 6 bases from V and 6 bases from J, with 14 bases between. The CDR3 spells CASRAPGSDGYTF. The CDR3 DNA is TGTGCCAGCAGAGCCCCCGGGTCGGATGGCTACACCTTC.

The J gene is TRBJ2-3, the V gene TRBV19, with D perhaps matching TRBD1 (6 bases). The CDR3 has 15 amino acids. V was trimmed by 5 bases and J by 4 bases, leaving 16 bases between them. Germline CDR1 reads LNHDA; CDR2 reads SQIVND (reference sequence). The CDR3 protein is CASSDPGTISDTQYF. The CDR3 nucleotides are TGTGCCAGTAGTGACCCCGGGACAATCTCAGATACGCAGTATTTT. The full variable domain, completed using reference TRBV19 and TRBJ2-3, is DGGITQSPKYLFRKEGQNVTLSCEQNLNHDAMYWYRQDPGQGLRLIYYSQIVNDFQKGDIAEGYSVSREKKESFPLTVTSAQKNPTAFYLCASSDPGTISDTQYFGPGTRLTVL.

The chain couples TRBV6-1 to TRBJ2-2, with D perhaps TRBD2 (6 bases). Germline values: CDR1 MNHNS, CDR2 SASEGT. V was shortened by 2 bases and J by 3 bases, with 19 bases between the two germline ends. The CDR3 is made up of 18 amino acids. The CDR3 DNA reads as TGTGCCAGCAGTGAAACGATGTGGAGGGGCCTCGACACCGGGGAGCTGTTTTTT. As protein: CASSETMWRGLDTGELFF.